The 22 T cell receptor beta chains below were found in one sample sequenced in a study of T-cell memory formation after mild COVID-19. Each CDR3 protein is one row after TCRdb ran MiXCR on the 5' RACE reads. Of almost 550,000 distinct CDR3 sequences listed, 20% are singletons. The sequencing sample was made of PBMCs or a T cell subset sorted from them (not recorded which). The receptors derive from an adult woman who had mild COVID-19 (a few samples of this study predate the infection). Cell type and time point are not known.

This clonotype was detected a few times. V is TRBV6-5 and J is TRBJ2-7; D is unclear. The CDR3 has 15 residues. Germline-derived CDR1 and CDR2 are MNHEY and SVGAGI. The V end was cut by 5 bases, the J end by 0 bases, with 14 bases between. CDR3 DNA: TGTGCCAGCAGTACCACAAGCGCCGCCTCCTACGAGCAGTACTTC. This encodes CASSTTSAASYEQYF.

This clonotype was counted between two and nine times. The CDR3 DNA reads as TGCGCCAGCAGCTTGGAATCAGGGTGGTACACTGAAGCTTTCTTT. Translating it yields CASSLESGWYTEAFF. This chain links TRBV5-1 with TRBJ1-1, with D possibly matching TRBD1 (5 bases). With 0 bases removed from V and 3 bases from J, the gap between germline ends came to 12 bases. This CDR3 has 15 amino acids. Per germline, CDR1 SGHRS and CDR2 YFSETQ.

In this sample, this clonotype turned up a few times. The chain combines TRBV24-1 with TRBJ2-1; possibly TRBD2 for D (6 bases). This CDR3 is 13 amino acids long. The V gene's germline CDR1 is KGHDR and CDR2 SFDVKD. With 10 bases removed from V and 9 bases from J, the gap between germline ends came to 18 bases. The CDR3 sequence: CATVGGGMGEQFF. In DNA, the CDR3 is TGTGCCACGGTCGGTGGGGGGATGGGTGAGCAGTTCTTC.

J is TRBJ1-4 and V is TRBV29-1; 9 nucleotides align to TRBD1. The trim removed 1 base at V and 7 bases at J, leaving 13 bases unmatched. The CDR3 spans 17 residues. Germline V CDR1 and CDR2: SQVTM, ANQGSEA. In nucleotides, the CDR3 is TGCAGCGTTGAAGTCCCTCTTGGGGGACAGGGTACTGAAAAACTGTTTTTT. As protein: CSVEVPLGGQGTEKLFF. Combining the CDR3 with reference TRBV29-1 and TRBJ1-4 gives the whole variable domain SAVISQKPSRDICQRGTSLTIQCQVDSQVTMMFWYRQQPGQSLTLIATANQGSEATYESGFVIDKFPISRPNLTFSTLTVSNMSPEDSSIYLCSVEVPLGGQGTEKLFFGSGTQLSVL.

This rearrangement joins TRBV12-3 or TRBV12-4 to TRBJ2-3, with D possibly TRBD2 on 5 matching bases. The CDR3 extends over 15 amino acids. Trimming stripped 6 bases from V and 6 bases from J, with 19 bases between. The DNA of the CDR3 is TGTGCCAGCAGCCGGACCCAAAATCGAGGGGATACGCAGTATTTT. Encoded protein: CASSRTQNRGDTQYF.

V and J are TRBV6-5 and TRBJ1-3; 7 bases are a match to TRBD1. Per the germline V gene, CDR1 is MNHEY and CDR2 is SVGAGI. Trimming removed 0 bases from V and 4 bases from J; junction bases left unmatched: 3. CDR3 length equals 15 residues. Written as DNA, the CDR3 is TGTGCCAGCAGTTACTCGAGGGGGCCCGGAAACACCATATATTTT. Amino acids: CASSYSRGPGNTIYF.

The table lists this clonotype with a few counts. One end of the junction fails to match germline, which may point to a read error. The rearrangement links TRBV7-7 to TRBJ2-5; unclear D gene. The CDR3 spans 15 residues. Germline CDR1 and CDR2: SSHAT and FNYEAQ (reference sequence). The CDR3 loop is CASSLGVGRLTAQYF. CDR3 nucleotides: TGTGCTAGCAGCTTAGGAGTCGGAAGGCTAACGGCCCAGTACTTC.

This chain joins TRBV25-1 and TRBJ2-6; D is unclear. CDR3 length: 18 amino acids. CDR1 is MGHDK and CDR2 is SYGVNS in the germline V gene. V lost 1 base, J lost 2 bases, and 15 bases lay in between. In DNA form, the CDR3 reads TGTGCCAGCAGTGAATCCCAATCTCCCAGAGCTGGGGCCAACGTCCTGACTTTC. It yields the protein CASSESQSPRAGANVLTF.

A few counts support this clonotype. The CDR3: CASTSNARGLDTEAFF. CDR3 nucleotides: TGTGCCAGCACTTCCAACGCTAGGGGGCTCGACACTGAAGCTTTCTTT. The V and J genes are TRBV7-9 and TRBJ1-1; 7 bases match TRBD1. Germline CDR1 reads SEHNR; CDR2 reads FQNEAQ (reference sequence). The CDR3 has 16 residues. With V trimmed by 7 bases and J by 3 bases, 14 bases remained unmatched.

This clonotype was counted between two and nine times. The chain carries TRBV6-1 and TRBJ2-1; D is unclear. Trimming took off 0 bases at V and 10 bases at J, with 19 bases between the two ends. CDR1 is MNHNS and CDR2 is SASEGT in the germline V gene. The CDR3 loop spans 16 amino acids. The CDR3 loop reads CASSEAIGPSGIEQFF. DNA for the CDR3: TGTGCCAGCAGTGAAGCGATAGGGCCCTCGGGCATAGAGCAGTTCTTC.

V is TRBV20-1 and J is TRBJ2-1, with D uncertain. The CDR3 has 14 residues. V dropped 3 bases and J dropped 2 bases, with 11 bases sitting between them. Germline CDR1 DFQATT, CDR2 SNEGSKA (reference sequence). The CDR3 sequence is CSASPRATYNEQFF. The CDR3, as DNA: TGCAGTGCTAGTCCCCGGGCAACCTACAATGAGCAGTTCTTC.

This clonotype was counted a few times. Here the CDR3 DNA reads TGTGCCAGCAGTTTATACGGCGGGACACGAGAGACCCAGTACTTC. Its translation is CASSLYGGTRETQYF. The gene calls are TRBV12-3 or TRBV12-4 and TRBJ2-5, with D perhaps given as TRBD1 or TRBD2 (6 bases each). The CDR3 loop spans 15 amino acids. Trimming took 2 bases from V and 4 from J, leaving 14 bases between them.

This clonotype was seen at least ten times. The chain recombines TRBV18 with TRBJ1-6; D is unclear. The CDR3 length is 13 residues. Germline CDR1 is KGHSH and CDR2 is LQKENI. The V and J ends lost 4 bases and 4 bases respectively, with 5 bases between them. The CDR3 region is CASSREYNSPLHF. CDR3 sequence (DNA): TGTGCCAGCTCACGGGAATATAATTCACCCCTCCACTTT.

The chain has TRBV7-9 and TRBJ1-5, with D unclear. Per the germline V gene, CDR1 is SEHNR and CDR2 is FQNEAQ (reference sequence). This CDR3 is built from 16 residues. V lost 5 bases and J lost 0, with 14 bases in between. The CDR3: CASSPGPVDSNQPQHF. The CDR3, as DNA: TGTGCCAGCAGCCCTGGTCCGGTCGATAGCAATCAGCCCCAGCATTTT.

This clonotype occurred a few times. This rearrangement joins TRBV4-3 to TRBJ2-1; 10 positions match TRBD2. This CDR3 spans 20 amino acids. Germline V gene lookup returns CDR1 LGHNA and CDR2 YSLEER. V gave up 1 base and J gave up 9 bases; unmatched junction bases: 21. The CDR3: CASSQVWLAGASGPKSEQFF. The DNA of the CDR3 is TGCGCCAGCAGCCAAGTCTGGCTAGCGGGAGCATCGGGTCCGAAGAGTGAGCAGTTCTTC.

This clonotype was observed a handful of times. The chain links TRBV6-5 to TRBJ1-1; a weak D match, TRBD1 (5 bases). The CDR3 length is 15 residues. V gave up 6 bases and J gave up 5 bases, with 19 bases separating them. Germline V gives CDR1 MNHEY, CDR2 SVGAGI. The CDR3 nucleotides read TGTGCCAGCAGGGCTGGGACCCTCCGTGGGACTGAAGCTTTCTTT. It codes for CASRAGTLRGTEAFF.

This clonotype was picked up a small number of times. The CDR3 reads CSVGQGVSSYEQYF. CDR3 DNA sequence: TGCAGCGTCGGACAGGGGGTTTCCTCCTACGAGCAGTACTTC. The rearrangement joins TRBV29-1 to TRBJ2-7, with 10 bases matching TRBD1. V was pared by 6 bases and J by 0 bases, with 5 bases of the junction left unmatched. Germline CDR1 and CDR2: SQVTM and ANQGSEA. CDR3 size: 14 residues.

The chain joins TRBV18 to TRBJ1-1; a weak D match, TRBD1 (5 bases). V was pared by 3 bases and J by 2 bases, with 13 bases between. The CDR3 runs to 15 residues. Germline values: CDR1 KGHSH, CDR2 LQKENI. The CDR3 sequence is CASSPETGPNTEAFF. The DNA of the CDR3 is TGTGCCAGCTCACCCGAAACGGGACCCAACACTGAAGCTTTCTTT.

This rearrangement joins TRBV11-1 to TRBJ1-2; TRBD1 agrees at 11 bases. The CDR3 has 16 residues. Germline CDR1 SGHAT, CDR2 FQDESV (reference sequence). V shed 5 bases, J shed 2 bases, and the junction held 7 bases outside the gene matches. Written as DNA, the CDR3 is TGTGCCAGCAGCCTCGGGACAGGGGGAGGGAACTATGGCTACACCTTC. Its protein product is CASSLGTGGGNYGYTF.

The chain combines TRBV18 with TRBJ1-5; 7 bases fit TRBD1. The CDR3 is 15 residues long. The J segment lost 3 bases and the V segment lost 3 bases, leaving 5 bases of the junction unmatched. The germline CDR1 and CDR2 sequences are KGHSH and LQKENI. The CDR3 here is CASSPRQGVNQPQHF. For the CDR3, the DNA is TGTGCCAGCTCACCCCGACAGGGAGTCAATCAGCCCCAGCATTTT.

This clonotype was detected a few times. This chain uses TRBV27 with TRBJ1-6; 7 positions agree with TRBD1. This CDR3 is built from 14 residues. The junction had 4 bases not matched to a gene; V was cut back by 6 bases and J by 5 bases. Looked up from germline, CDR1 is MNHEY and CDR2 is SMNVEV (reference sequence). CDR3 sequence (DNA): TGTGCCAGCAGGTGGGACAGCAATAATTCACCCCTCCACTTT. Protein sequence: CASRWDSNNSPLHF.

The chain has TRBV5-1 and TRBJ2-3, with TRBD2 matching over 8 bases. CDR3 length equals 16 residues. The V segment lost 1 base and the J segment 4 bases; nucleotides outside the gene matches: 8. Germline V gene data show CDR1 as SGHRS and CDR2 as YFSETQ. CDR3 sequence: CASSLYPAGAADTQYF. CDR3 in DNA: TGCGCCAGCAGCTTGTATCCAGCGGGAGCGGCAGATACGCAGTATTTT.